This T cell receptor beta chain was sequenced in a study of blood T cell repertoires in COVID-19. About the research overall: The study drew acute and convalescent COVID-19 samples from the United States, Italy and Spain. T cells, B-cell-depleted T cells, or PBMCs supplied cDNA or gDNA.

Per the original methods: Using reference gene primer amplification, nucleated cell counts were estimated. Measured with immunoSEQ multiplex PCR; TCRdb has only the in-frame clones, and not every one. Clone size and V and J calls were adopted from that table, with D and trimming inferred from the DNA. The sample comprises roughly 57,000 clones, 90% of which are singletons, and 2.5% to 3.5% rests with the top ten. The sample taken for sequencing was peripheral blood. This TCR was recovered from a human donor in a cohort sampled during active COVID-19.

In DNA, the CDR3 is TGTGCCAGCAGCTTATCTAGCGGGGGCGGGGATACGCAGTATTTT. It encodes CASSLSSGGGDTQYF. The chain combines TRBV7-9 with TRBJ2-3; 10 nucleotides align to TRBD2. With V trimmed by 2 bases and J by 6 bases, 5 bases remained unmatched. Germline CDR1 SEHNR, CDR2 FQNEAQ (reference sequence). The length of the CDR3 is 15 residues.